This is a list of T cell receptor beta chains from one sample in a study of patients and donors after allogeneic stem cell transplantation. TCRdb re-called the RT-PCR reads through MiXCR, storing one row per CDR3 protein. The sample shows approximately 90,000 distinct CDR3 sequences, 5% of them seen only once. The specimen sequenced was blood, either unsorted or a sorted T cell fraction (not recorded which). The source is a human donor who was either an allogeneic HSCT recipient or a stem cell or donor lymphocyte infusion donor (not recorded which). It is not recorded whose cells these are; they may come from a transplant donor. Each CDR3 is given with its conserved first and last residue. The D gene is left open where the match is weak. The size entry is marked missing in some rows and otherwise reads once, few, many or a size class.

J gene	D gene	clone size	V gene	CDR3 DNA	CDR3 protein
TRBJ2-5	NA	many	TRBV5-6	TGTGCCAGCAGAATGTGGTGGGGGCATGGAGAGACCCAGTACTTC	CASRMWWGHGETQYF
TRBJ1-5	NA	NA	TRBV28	TGTGCCAGCAGAAGGGGGGTTAATCAGCCCCAGCATTTT	CASRRGVNQPQHF
TRBJ2-7	NA	many	TRBV20-1	TGCAGTGCTTTAGCTCGCGGCAGGGGTGGAGGTTACGAGCAGTACTTC	CSALARGRGGGYEQYF
TRBJ1-1	NA	many	TRBV6-1	TGTGCCAGCAGCAGAGGGCCGAACACTGAAGCTTTCTTT	CASSRGPNTEAFF
TRBJ1-5	NA	many	TRBV20-1	TGCAGTGCTAGAGCCGGAAATCAGCCCCAGCATTTT	CSARAGNQPQHF
TRBJ1-1	TRBD1	NA	TRBV7-9	TGTGCCAGCAGCTTAGGGGGACAGGTACAAATGGCTTTCTTT	CASSLGGQVQMAFF
TRBJ2-3	TRBD2	many	TRBV5-4	TGTGCCAGCAGGTTGACTAGCGGGGGGGATACGCAGTATTTT	CASRLTSGGDTQYF
TRBJ2-3	NA	many	TRBV7-2	TGTGCCAGCAGCTACTACACAGATACGCAGTATTTT	CASSYYTDTQYF
TRBJ1-3	NA	few	TRBV4-1	TGCGCCAGCAGCCCCCAAGCGATCTCTGGAAACACCATATATTTT	CASSPQAISGNTIYF
TRBJ1-1	NA	many	TRBV10-3	TGTGCCATCAGCCCAACGGGCGCGGCTGAAGCTTTCTTT	CAISPTGAAEAFF
TRBJ1-5	NA	many	TRBV6-4	TGTGCCAGCAGTCCCCTCGGACAAGGGATGGATCAGCCCCAGCATTTT	CASSPLGQGMDQPQHF
TRBJ1-1	NA	many	TRBV5-1	TGCGCCAGCAGCTTGGAGTCGGGACACACGCGCCCTGAAGCTTTCTTT	CASSLESGHTRPEAFF
TRBJ1-1	NA	many	TRBV6-5	TGTGCCAGCAGTTACACCCCGAACACTGAAGCTTTCTTT	CASSYTPNTEAFF
TRBJ2-1	TRBD1	many	TRBV2	TGTGCCAGCAGCCGACAGGGACGAGCCGGCAATGAGCAGTTCTTC	CASSRQGRAGNEQFF
TRBJ2-2	TRBD1	few	TRBV5-1	TGCGCCAGCAGACCGGGACAGGGGAACACCGGGGAGCTGTTTTTT	CASRPGQGNTGELFF
TRBJ1-1	NA	many	TRBV3-1	TGTGCCAGCAGCCACGGGATTTCCACTGAAGCTTTCTTT	CASSHGISTEAFF
TRBJ2-3	TRBD2	few	TRBV12-3/TRBV12-4	TGTGCCAGCAGTTTAATCAGCGGGGGGGGCACAGATACGCAGTATTTT	CASSLISGGGTDTQYF
TRBJ1-2	NA	NA	TRBV9	TGTGCCAGCAGCGTGGGAGATAACTATGGCTACACCTTC	CASSVGDNYGYTF
TRBJ2-5	NA	many	TRBV5-1	TGCGCCAGCAGTCCCCTACCCGGGTCAGAAGAGACCCAGTACTTC	CASSPLPGSEETQYF
TRBJ2-3	TRBD2	many	TRBV6-7	TGTGCCAGCAGTTACAAACTAGCGGGAGATTTCCCAGATACGCAGTATTTT	CASSYKLAGDFPDTQYF
TRBJ1-1	NA	few	TRBV7-3	TGTGCCAGCAGCTTAAGTGGCCTCCGGCGCACTGAAGCTTTCTTT	CASSLSGLRRTEAFF
TRBJ2-7	TRBD1	many	TRBV27	TGTGCCAGCAGTGGGATTGGGGACAGCTCCTACGAGCAGTACTTC	CASSGIGDSSYEQYF
TRBJ2-1	TRBD2	few	TRBV27	TGTGCCAGCAGTTGGAGCGGGAGCAATGAGCAGTTCTTC	CASSWSGSNEQFF
TRBJ2-1	TRBD2	many	TRBV4-1	TGCGCCAGCAGCCATATACTAGCGGGAGCAAAAAGTGAGCAGTTCTTC	CASSHILAGAKSEQFF
TRBJ2-5	NA	few	TRBV5-8	TGTGCCAGCAGCTTGTTGGGAGGGGGAGAGACCCAGTACTTC	CASSLLGGGETQYF
TRBJ1-1	NA	NA	TRBV30	TGTGCCTGGAGTGTACTAGGTGGGACTGAAGCTTTCTTT	CAWSVLGGTEAFF
TRBJ2-5	NA	many	TRBV18	TGTGCCAGCTCACCCCTACCTGGGGGGCAAGAGACCCAGTACTTC	CASSPLPGGQETQYF
TRBJ1-2	NA	many	TRBV5-1	TGCGCCAGCAGCTTGAGTGCAGGCTTCTATGGCTACACCTTC	CASSLSAGFYGYTF
TRBJ1-1	NA	few	TRBV30	TGTGCCTGGAGTGTTGAGGGGGATGAAGCTTTCTTT	CAWSVEGDEAFF
TRBJ1-5	NA	many	TRBV7-6	TGTGCCAGCAGCTTAGTAGGCGGAGGTAGGCTCCAGCATTTT	CASSLVGGGRLQHF
TRBJ2-2	NA	many	TRBV5-5	TGTGCCAGCGGACTGAACACCGGGGAGCTGTTTTTT	CASGLNTGELFF
TRBJ1-2	TRBD1	many	TRBV20-1	TGCAGTGCTAGGGAAGGGGGCGCGGTTAATGGCTACACCTTC	CSAREGGAVNGYTF
TRBJ2-3	NA	few	TRBV5-1	TGCGCCAGCAGCTTGAATCAGGGAAGGGATACGCAGTATTTT	CASSLNQGRDTQYF
TRBJ2-3	TRBD1	many	TRBV14	TGTGCCAGCAGCGCACAGGGGAGAGTAGGCAAGACAGATACGCAGTATTTT	CASSAQGRVGKTDTQYF
TRBJ2-3	TRBD2	many	TRBV20-1	TGCAGTGCCCCTGGTGGTAGCGGGGGGGCAGATACGCAGTATTTT	CSAPGGSGGADTQYF
TRBJ1-2	NA	many	TRBV19	TGTGCCAGTAGTATACAGGGCGGCGACTATGGCTACACCTTC	CASSIQGGDYGYTF
TRBJ2-1	TRBD1	few	TRBV6-1	TGTGCCAGCACCTCCGGACAGGGGGCTACTGAGCAGTTCTTC	CASTSGQGATEQFF
TRBJ1-1	NA	NA	TRBV10-3	TGTGCCATCACTAAGACCTCGGGCAGGGAGAACACTGAAGCTTTCTTT	CAITKTSGRENTEAFF
TRBJ2-5	TRBD2	many	TRBV20-1	TGCAGTGCTCCCGGACTAGCCAAAGAGACCCAGTACTTC	CSAPGLAKETQYF
TRBJ1-2	NA	many	TRBV7-6	TGTGCCAGCAGCTTAGTTGACAGCAACAGCTATGGCTACACCTTC	CASSLVDSNSYGYTF
TRBJ1-2	NA	many	TRBV19	TGTGCCAGTAGTATAGGACAGGCCCGCATCTATGGCTACACCTTC	CASSIGQARIYGYTF
TRBJ1-2	NA	many	TRBV12-3/TRBV12-4	TGTGCCAGCACCCATAGACGGCTTAACTATGGCTACACCTTC	CASTHRRLNYGYTF
TRBJ1-1	NA	many	TRBV5-1	TGCGCCAGCAGCTCTGCGCGGGGGGGGTTTACTGAAGCTTTCTTT	CASSSARGGFTEAFF
TRBJ1-2	TRBD1	NA	TRBV2	TGTGCCAGCAGTGTGGGGACAGGGGGACATTATGGCTACACCTTC	CASSVGTGGHYGYTF
TRBJ2-1	TRBD2	medium-sized	TRBV12-3/TRBV12-4	TGTGCCAGCAGTCAAGCGGGGGGGCCGGGAGAGCAGTTCTTC	CASSQAGGPGEQFF
TRBJ2-5	NA	many	TRBV6-7	TGTGCCAGCAGTTACCTGCCGACCCGAAGGGAGACCCAGTACTTC	CASSYLPTRRETQYF